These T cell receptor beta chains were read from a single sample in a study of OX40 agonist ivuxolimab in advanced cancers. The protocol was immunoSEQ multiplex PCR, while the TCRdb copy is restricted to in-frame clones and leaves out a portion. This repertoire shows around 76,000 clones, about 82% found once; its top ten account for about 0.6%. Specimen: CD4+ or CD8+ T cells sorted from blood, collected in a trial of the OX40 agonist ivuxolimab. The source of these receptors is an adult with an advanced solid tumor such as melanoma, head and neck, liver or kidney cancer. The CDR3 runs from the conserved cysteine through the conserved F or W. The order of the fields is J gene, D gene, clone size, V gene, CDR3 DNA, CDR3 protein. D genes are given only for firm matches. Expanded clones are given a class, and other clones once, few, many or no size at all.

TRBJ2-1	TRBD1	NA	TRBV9	TGTGCCAGCAGCGTAGAGGGACAGGGGGGCAATGAGCAGTTCTTC	CASSVEGQGGNEQFF
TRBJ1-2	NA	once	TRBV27	TGTGCCAGCAGTCCAAGGGACACAGCTAACTATGGCTACACCTTC	CASSPRDTANYGYTF
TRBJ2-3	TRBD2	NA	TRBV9	TGTGCCAGCAGCGTAGAAGCGGGGGCCACAGATACGCAGTATTTT	CASSVEAGATDTQYF
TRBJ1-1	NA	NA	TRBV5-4	TGTGCCAGCGCTTGGGCAGGGCACACTGAAGCTTTCTTT	CASAWAGHTEAFF
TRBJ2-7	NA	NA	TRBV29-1	TGCAGCGCCTCAGGGGAGGACCTCTACGAGCAGTACTTC	CSASGEDLYEQYF
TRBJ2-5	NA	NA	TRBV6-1	TGTGCCATCGGGCGGGGCCCGGGCGGAGAGACCCAGTACTTC	CAIGRGPGGETQYF
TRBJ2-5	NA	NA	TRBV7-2	TGTGCCAGCAGCGATAGGCCTAGCTGGCAAGAGACCCAGTACTTC	CASSDRPSWQETQYF
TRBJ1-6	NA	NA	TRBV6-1	TGTGCCAGCAGTGCGACCGGAAAGGGCAGGGGAAATTCACCCCTCCACTTT	CASSATGKGRGNSPLHF
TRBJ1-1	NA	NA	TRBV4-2	TGTGCCAGCAGCCCTACAGAGAACACTGAAGCTTTCTTT	CASSPTENTEAFF
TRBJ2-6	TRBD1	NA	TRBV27	TGTGCCAGCAGTCCATCCCGGACAGGTGCTGGGGCCAACGTCCTGACTTTC	CASSPSRTGAGANVLTF
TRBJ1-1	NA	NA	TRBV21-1	TGTGCCAGCAGCAGGGACCCCGTCACTGAAGCTTTCTTT	CASSRDPVTEAFF
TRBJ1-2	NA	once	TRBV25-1	TGTGCCAGCAGTGATACGGTCCCAAACTATGGCTACACCTTC	CASSDTVPNYGYTF
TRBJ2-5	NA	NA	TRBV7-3	TGTGCCAGCAGCCGCAGGGGGGGGCCAGAGACCCAGTACTTC	CASSRRGGPETQYF
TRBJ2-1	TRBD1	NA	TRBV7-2	TGTGCCAGCAGCCCAGGGGACAGAAGGGAGCAGTTCTTC	CASSPGDRREQFF
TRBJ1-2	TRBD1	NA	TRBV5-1	TGCGCCAGCAGTCGTCTCCCGGGAGCAACCCCAGGGGGGATGGATGGCTACACCTTC	CASSRLPGATPGGMDGYTF
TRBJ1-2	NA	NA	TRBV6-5	TGTGCCAGCAGTCGGAGTGGGGGTAACTATGGCTACACCTTC	CASSRSGGNYGYTF
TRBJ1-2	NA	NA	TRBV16	TGTGCCAGCAGCCTAACAGGTTATGGCTACACCTTC	CASSLTGYGYTF
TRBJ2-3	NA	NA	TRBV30	TGTGCCTGGAGCGGGCAGAATACGCAGTATTTT	CAWSGQNTQYF
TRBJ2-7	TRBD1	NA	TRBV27	TGTGCCAGCAGTTTAGTAGGGGGCGATTTCTACGAGCAGTACTTC	CASSLVGGDFYEQYF
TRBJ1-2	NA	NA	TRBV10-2	TGCGCCAGCAAGTATGCAGGGGCGATTGACTATGGCTACACCTTC	CASKYAGAIDYGYTF
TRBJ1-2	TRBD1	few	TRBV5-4	TGTGCCAGCACCATCCAGGACAGGGCCTATGGCTACACCTTC	CASTIQDRAYGYTF
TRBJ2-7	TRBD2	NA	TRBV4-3	TGCGCCAGCAGCCAAGATCGACTAGCGCGGGAGCAGTACTTC	CASSQDRLAREQYF
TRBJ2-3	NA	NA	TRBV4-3	TGCGCCAGCAGCCAAGAAAATTGGGATACGCAGTATTTT	CASSQENWDTQYF
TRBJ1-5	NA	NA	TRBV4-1	TGCGCCAGCAGCCAAGGACCGGTGGAGTATAGCAATCAGCCCCAGCATTTT	CASSQGPVEYSNQPQHF
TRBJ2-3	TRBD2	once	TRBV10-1	TGCGCCAGCAGCATACAGACTAGCGGGGTCCCAGATACGCAGTATTTT	CASSIQTSGVPDTQYF
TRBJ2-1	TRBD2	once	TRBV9	TGTGCCAGCAGCGTAGGGCTAGCGGGGGCTTACAATGAGCAGTTCTTC	CASSVGLAGAYNEQFF
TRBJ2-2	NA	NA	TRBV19	TGTGCCAGTACCCCGGGTGAGTGGACCGGGGAGCTGTTTTTT	CASTPGEWTGELFF
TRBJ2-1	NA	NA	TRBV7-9	TGTGCCAGCAACATCGGTTGGGGATACAATGAGCAGTTCTTC	CASNIGWGYNEQFF